What follows is one T cell receptor (beta chain) and its context. These data originate in a study of blood T cell repertoires in COVID-19. Study details: Samples came from the United States, Italy and Spain, spanning acute and convalescent COVID-19. Sample material is recorded as cDNA or gDNA derived from T cells, B-cell-depleted T cells, or PBMCs.

Per the study methods: Amplified reference gene primers provided the basis for estimating nucleated cell counts. Sequencing was performed with immunoSEQ multiplex PCR; in TCRdb, only in-frame clones are kept and a portion is missing. That table is the source of V, J and clone size, and D and trimming were worked out from the DNA. The repertoire includes around 210,000 clones, 88% of them detected once, and 1.5% sits in the top ten. CDR1 and CDR2 from the germline V gene are SSHAT and FNYEAQ (reference sequence). The germline V and J ends were trimmed by 5 bases and 3 bases, with 22 bases remaining between them. The CDR3 extends over 18 amino acids.

Sequenced material: peripheral blood. The rearrangement uses TRBV7-7 and TRBJ2-2; D is unclear. The sequence derives from a man aged 18 to 30 with active or convalescent COVID-19. CDR3 sequence (DNA): TGTGCCAGCAGCCAAGATCTGCCATTCCCGAGTTACACCGGGGAGCTGTTTTTT. Encoded protein: CASSQDLPFPSYTGELFF. Drawing the rest from reference TRBV7-7 and TRBJ2-2, the complete variable domain is GAGVSQSPRYKVTKRGQDVTLRCDPISSHATLYWYQQALGQGPEFLTYFNYEAQPDKSGLPSDRFSAERPEGSISTLTIQRTEQRDSAMYRCASSQDLPFPSYTGELFFGEGSRLTVL.